This section outlines one TCR beta chain sequence together with its context. What it binds is unknown. Assay used: immunoSEQ multiplex PCR; TCRdb lists only in-frame clones, some missing. There are 150,000 to 200,000 clones in the sample; 85% to 95% occur only once, and 1% lies in the top ten. The entry originates in a study of T cell responses to AZD1222 COVID-19 vaccine. Study-level points and caveats: Spike was spanned by vaccine-associated CD4 TCRs, with dominance at 160-218 and 743-854.

The trim removed 2 bases at V and 11 bases at J, leaving 7 bases unmatched. Germline CDR1 MGHRA, CDR2 YSYEKL. This CDR3 has 14 amino acids. V and J are TRBV4-1 and TRBJ1-4; 8 bases line up with TRBD1. This TCR was recovered from an adult who received the MenACWY meningococcal vaccine as a control. The source material was peripheral blood, sampled 28 days after the second dose of the MenACWY control vaccine. This chain's CDR3 is CASSQSQGDRKLFF. CDR3 coding DNA: TGCGCCAGCAGCCAATCCCAGGGGGACAGGAAACTGTTTTTT.